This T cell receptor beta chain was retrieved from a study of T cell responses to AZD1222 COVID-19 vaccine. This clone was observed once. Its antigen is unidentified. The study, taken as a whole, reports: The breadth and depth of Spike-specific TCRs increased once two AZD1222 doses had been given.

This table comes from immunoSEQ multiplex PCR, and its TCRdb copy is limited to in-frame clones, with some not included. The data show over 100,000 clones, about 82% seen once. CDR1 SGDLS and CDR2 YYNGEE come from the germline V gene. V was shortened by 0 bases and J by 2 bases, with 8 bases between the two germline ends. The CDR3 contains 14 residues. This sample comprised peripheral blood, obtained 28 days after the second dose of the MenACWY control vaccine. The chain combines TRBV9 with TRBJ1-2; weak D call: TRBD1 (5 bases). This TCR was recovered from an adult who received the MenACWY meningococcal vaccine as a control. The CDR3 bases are TGTGCCAGCAGCGTAGATGACAGCAACTATGGCTACACCTTC. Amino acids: CASSVDDSNYGYTF.